This TCR beta chain emerged from a study of long-term antiretroviral therapy in people with HIV. Study-wide background: Sampling started about a decade before the 2015 immediate-ART recommendation. Study observations and caveats: Pre-ART clonal expansions dominated every time point's repertoire.

Concerning this clone itself: The antigen remains unidentified.

Every single participant having HIV got treatment inside the United States. The V end lost 4 bases, the J end lost 4 bases, and 8 bases lay between the germline ends. Germline V lookup: CDR1 SQVTM, CDR2 ANQGSEA. The CDR3 covers 12 residues. They ran version v3.0 of the immunoSEQ assay at survey level. TCRdb keeps only in-frame clones here, not all; method: immunoSEQ multiplex PCR. The top ten hold more than 8.5% of the sample, which has about 25,000 clones, around 90% seen once. This receptor was obtained from a man aged 45 to 65 with HIV. The chain uses TRBV29-1 and TRBJ1-5, with D perhaps TRBD1 (6 bases). Sequencing used unsorted PBMCs, obtained 1.8 years before starting antiretroviral therapy. CDR3 nucleotide sequence: TGCAGCGTTGGCGGACAGAATCAGCCCCAGCATTTT. Translating gives CSVGGQNQPQHF.